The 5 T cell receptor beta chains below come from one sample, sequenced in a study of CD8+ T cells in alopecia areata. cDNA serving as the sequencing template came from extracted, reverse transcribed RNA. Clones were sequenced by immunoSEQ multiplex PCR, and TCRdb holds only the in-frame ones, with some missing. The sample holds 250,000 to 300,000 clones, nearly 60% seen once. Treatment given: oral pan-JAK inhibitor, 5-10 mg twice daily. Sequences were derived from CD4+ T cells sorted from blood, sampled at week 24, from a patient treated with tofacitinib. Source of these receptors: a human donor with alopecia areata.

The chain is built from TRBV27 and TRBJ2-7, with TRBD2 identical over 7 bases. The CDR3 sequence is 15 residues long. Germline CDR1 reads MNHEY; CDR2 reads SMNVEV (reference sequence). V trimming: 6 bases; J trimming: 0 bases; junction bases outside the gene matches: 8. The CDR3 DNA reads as TGTGCCAGCAGCCTAGCGGCGAACCCCTCCTACGAGCAGTACTTC. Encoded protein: CASSLAANPSYEQYF.

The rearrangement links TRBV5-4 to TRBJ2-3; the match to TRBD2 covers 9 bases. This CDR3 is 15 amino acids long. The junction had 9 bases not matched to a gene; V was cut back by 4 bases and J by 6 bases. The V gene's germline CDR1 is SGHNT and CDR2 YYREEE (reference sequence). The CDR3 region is CASSAPAGGSDTQYF. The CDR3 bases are TGTGCCAGCAGCGCTCCAGCGGGGGGCTCGGATACGCAGTATTTT. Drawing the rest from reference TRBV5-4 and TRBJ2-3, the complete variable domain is ETGVTQSPTHLIKTRGQQVTLRCSSQSGHNTVSWYQQALGQGPQFIFQYYREEENGRGNFPPRFSGLQFPNYSSELNVNALELDDSALYLCASSAPAGGSDTQYFGPGTRLTVL.

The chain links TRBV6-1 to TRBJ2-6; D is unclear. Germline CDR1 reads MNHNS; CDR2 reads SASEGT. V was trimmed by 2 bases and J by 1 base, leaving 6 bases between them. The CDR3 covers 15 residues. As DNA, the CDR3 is TGTGCCAGCAGTGAAATTCCGTCTGGGGCCAACGTCCTGACTTTC. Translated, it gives CASSEIPSGANVLTF.

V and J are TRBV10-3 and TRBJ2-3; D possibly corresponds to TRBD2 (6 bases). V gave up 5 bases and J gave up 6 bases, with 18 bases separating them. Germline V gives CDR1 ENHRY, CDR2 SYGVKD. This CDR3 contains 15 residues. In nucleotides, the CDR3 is TGTGCCATCAGTTCCGGGACTGGCACGGGGGATACGCAGTATTTT. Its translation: CAISSGTGTGDTQYF.

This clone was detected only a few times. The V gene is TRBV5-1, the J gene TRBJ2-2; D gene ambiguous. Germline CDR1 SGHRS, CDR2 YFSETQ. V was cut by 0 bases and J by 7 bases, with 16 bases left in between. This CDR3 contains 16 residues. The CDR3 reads CASSLGSVLTSGELFF. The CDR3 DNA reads TGCGCCAGCAGCTTGGGGTCGGTCCTTACGAGCGGGGAGCTGTTTTTT.